What follows describes a single TCR beta chain. The V end lost 4 bases, the J end lost 6 bases, and 17 bases lay between the germline ends. Germline values: CDR1 SGHNT, CDR2 YYREEE (reference sequence). This CDR3 spans 16 amino acids. This sample is part of a study of shared T cell receptors in the human thymus. Profiled with immunoSEQ multiplex PCR; TCRdb holds only in-frame clones, not every one. The sample yields some 700,000 clones, 70% to 90% seen once. This sample was shared with a second study, whose subject was human thymus T cells. According to that study: Donors consisted of healthy Finnish infants (having corrective surgery for congenital heart defects). Thymic material originated from resections removed in the course of corrective heart surgery. V and J gene usage appeared biased in thymic and blood repertoires. Thymic repertoires from unrelated individuals overlapped highly, related research reported.

The specimen was thymocytes. This clonotype was sampled from a girl under three years old with a congenital heart defect. The rearrangement joins TRBV5-4 to TRBJ1-6; D may be TRBD1 (6 bases). CDR3 nucleotide sequence: TGTGCCAGCAGCATGGAACCAGGGGAATCTAATTCACCCCTCCACTTT. Translating gives CASSMEPGESNSPLHF. Full variable domain (remainder filled in from reference TRBV5-4 and TRBJ1-6): ETGVTQSPTHLIKTRGQQVTLRCSSQSGHNTVSWYQQALGQGPQFIFQYYREEENGRGNFPPRFSGLQFPNYSSELNVNALELDDSALYLCASSMEPGESNSPLHFGNGTRLTVT.